Here is one T cell receptor beta chain with its context. Its antigen is not known. The sample comes from a study of monozygotic twins with inflammatory bowel disease. Whole-study findings and limits: IBD patients had lower TCRbeta diversity (inverse Simpson) than healthy co-twins. The sharing of clonotypes with others was lower in IBD patients than in healthy twins, especially with disease activity. Cells of different T cell subtypes could not be told apart.

From the 5' RACE reads, TCRdb lists one entry per CDR3 protein and no DNA. The sample has approximately 380,000 distinct CDR3 sequences. This CDR3 has 15 residues. The germline CDR1 and CDR2 sequences are DFQATT and SNEGSKA (reference sequence). The TCR originated in a human donor with ulcerative colitis or Crohn's disease, or a healthy co-twin of an affected twin (not recorded which). The J gene is TRBJ2-3, the V gene TRBV20-1; the TCRdb D gene call, TRBD1, has no DNA to confirm it. The sequenced material came from blood. CDR3 region: CSAPEGGIGTDTQYF.